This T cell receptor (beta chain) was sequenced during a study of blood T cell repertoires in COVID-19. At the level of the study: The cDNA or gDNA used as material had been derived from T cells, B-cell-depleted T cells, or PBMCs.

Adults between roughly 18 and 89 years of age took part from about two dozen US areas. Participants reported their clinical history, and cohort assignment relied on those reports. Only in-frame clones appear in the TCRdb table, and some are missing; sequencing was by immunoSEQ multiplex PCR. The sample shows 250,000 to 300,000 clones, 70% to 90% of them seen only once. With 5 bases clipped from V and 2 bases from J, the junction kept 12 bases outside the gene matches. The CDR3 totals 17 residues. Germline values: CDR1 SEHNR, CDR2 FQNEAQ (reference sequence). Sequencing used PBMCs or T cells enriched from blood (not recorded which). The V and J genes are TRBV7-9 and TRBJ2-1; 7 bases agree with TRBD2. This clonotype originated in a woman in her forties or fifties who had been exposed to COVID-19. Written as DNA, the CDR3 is TGTGCCAGCAGCCTCCTCCCCGGGGGGACCCCCTACAATGAGCAGTTCTTC. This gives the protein CASSLLPGGTPYNEQFF.